The 17 T cell receptor beta chains presented below share a single source sample, sequenced in a study of T-cell memory formation after mild COVID-19. TCRdb reprocessed the 5' RACE reads with MiXCR, giving one entry per CDR3 protein. This repertoire shows hundreds of thousands of distinct CDR3 sequences, roughly 18% found once; its top ten account for about 12%. The sample comprised PBMCs or a T cell subset sorted from them (not recorded which). The receptor source for this set is an adult woman who had mild COVID-19 (a few samples of this study predate the infection). Cell type and time point are not known.

This clonotype was recorded a few times. The rearrangement uses TRBV4-1 and TRBJ2-4; D call uncertain. V shed 1 base and J shed 8 bases, with 15 bases lying between them. Looked up from germline, CDR1 is MGHRA and CDR2 is YSYEKL. The CDR3 length is 15 residues. The CDR3 DNA is TGCGCCAGCAGCCAAGCTCATGTCTTATCTGACATTCAGTACTTC. As protein: CASSQAHVLSDIQYF.

This clonotype turned up a few times. The rearrangement joins TRBV5-1 to TRBJ1-2, with TRBD1 matching over 8 bases. The junction had 6 bases not matched to a gene; V was cut back by 4 bases and J by 4 bases. The CDR3 runs 14 residues. Germline CDR1 reads SGHRS; CDR2 reads YFSETQ. Here the CDR3 reads CASSPGGTGYGYTF. The CDR3 DNA reads TGCGCCAGCAGCCCCGGAGGGACAGGCTATGGCTACACCTTC. Supplemented by reference TRBV5-1 and TRBJ1-2, the full variable domain reads KAGVTQTPRYLIKTRGQQVTLSCSPISGHRSVSWYQQTPGQGLQFLFEYFSETQRNKGNFPGRFSGRQFSNSRSEMNVSTLELGDSALYLCASSPGGTGYGYTFGSGTRLTVV.

The genes are TRBV5-1 and TRBJ2-1; weak D call: TRBD2 (6 bases). The CDR3 covers 14 residues. V was cut by 2 bases and J by 8 bases, with 14 bases left in between. Germline V gene data show CDR1 as SGHRS and CDR2 as YFSETQ. The chain's CDR3 is CASSLATSSDEQFF. CDR3 bases: TGCGCCAGCAGCTTAGCGACTAGTAGTGATGAGCAGTTCTTC.

This clonotype was seen repeatedly, ten times or more. This rearrangement joins TRBV5-1 to TRBJ1-1; 9 bases line up with TRBD1. V shed 0 bases and J 4 bases; nucleotides not matched to a gene: 1. Germline assignment: CDR1 SGHRS and CDR2 YFSETQ. The CDR3 covers 14 residues. CDR3 in amino acids: CASSLVTGGTEAFF. DNA for the CDR3: TGCGCCAGCAGCTTGGTGACAGGGGGCACTGAAGCTTTCTTT.

This clonotype turned up a few times. The V gene is TRBV6-1, the J gene TRBJ1-2; tentatively, D is TRBD1 (5 bases). Germline V CDR1 and CDR2: MNHNS, SASEGT. V was cut by 0 bases and J by 4 bases, with 15 bases left in between. This CDR3 region has 16 residues. The CDR3 DNA is TGTGCCAGCAGTGAAGCGGGGTTTAAGGGGCCCTATGGCTACACCTTC. It translates to CASSEAGFKGPYGYTF.

This clonotype came up a few times. The V gene is TRBV27, the J gene TRBJ1-1; the match to TRBD1 covers 9 bases. Trimming took 3 bases from V and 3 from J; bases not matched to a gene: 2. This CDR3 has 14 residues. Germline V gene sequence: CDR1 MNHEY, CDR2 SMNVEV (reference sequence). CDR3: CASSLWTGDTEAFF. The CDR3 nucleotides are TGTGCCAGCAGTTTGTGGACAGGGGACACTGAAGCTTTCTTT.

This clonotype appeared a few times. This rearrangement joins TRBV12-3 or TRBV12-4 to TRBJ1-2; 8 positions agree with TRBD1. The CDR3 runs 16 residues. V gave up 6 bases and J gave up 12 bases; unmatched junction bases: 21. CDR3 coding DNA: TGTGCCAGCAGGACCGATAGGGGCAGGGGGCGCGTAGTAAACACCTTC. It yields the protein CASRTDRGRGRVVNTF.

The sample holds a few counts of this clonotype. The chain is built from TRBV11-2 and TRBJ2-1, with 7 bases aligning to TRBD2. V was pared by 1 base and J by 2 bases, with 5 bases of the junction left unmatched. The CDR3 spans 16 residues. The V gene's germline CDR1 is SGHAT and CDR2 FQNNGV. The chain's CDR3 is CASSLARAGAYNEQFF. The CDR3 region has the DNA TGTGCCAGCAGCTTAGCGAGGGCGGGGGCCTACAATGAGCAGTTCTTC.

The genes are TRBV7-9 and TRBJ2-5; 8 bases are a match to TRBD2. The V gene end was trimmed by 4 bases and the J gene end by 2 bases; junction bases not matched to a gene: 9. This CDR3 has 16 residues. Germline V lookup: CDR1 SEHNR, CDR2 FQNEAQ (reference sequence). In DNA form, the CDR3 reads TGTGCCAGCAGCTCGAGCCAAGCGGGAGATCAAGAGACCCAGTACTTC. Its protein is CASSSSQAGDQETQYF.

This clonotype has a handful of counts. This sequence joins TRBV15 and TRBJ1-5, with a possible D match to TRBD1 (5 bases). V was cut by 3 bases and J by 7 bases, with 13 bases left in between. CDR1 is LNHNV, CDR2 YYDKDF, per germline (reference sequence). This CDR3 is built from 14 residues. The CDR3 DNA reads TGTGCCACCAGCAGTCAGCAGGGTGGACAGCCCCAGCATTTT. Its translation: CATSSQQGGQPQHF. Full variable domain (outside the CDR3, taken from reference TRBV15 and TRBJ1-5): DAMVIQNPRYQVTQFGKPVTLSCSQTLNHNVMYWYQQKSSQAPKLLFHYYDKDFNNEADTPDNFQSRRPNTSFCFLDIRSPGLGDTAMYLCATSSQQGGQPQHFGDGTRLSIL.

CDR3 nucleotides: TGTGCCAGCAGCTTAGCGCTCAGCGGCACAGATACGCAGTATTTT. Translated: CASSLALSGTDTQYF. The chain uses TRBV7-6 and TRBJ2-3; D uncertain. The CDR3 spans 15 residues. Trimming stripped 0 bases from V and 1 base from J, with 8 bases between. Germline V gene data show CDR1 as SGHVS and CDR2 as FNYEAQ.

This clonotype came up a few times. The J gene is TRBJ2-1, the V gene TRBV6-2 or TRBV6-3; no definite D call. Looked up from germline, CDR1 is MNHEY and CDR2 is SVGEGT. The length of the CDR3 is 15 residues. Trimming left V 1 base short and J 0 bases short, with 7 bases between. The CDR3 DNA sequence: TGTGCCAGCAGTTACTTGGCTGGCTCCTACAATGAGCAGTTCTTC. It encodes CASSYLAGSYNEQFF.

This clonotype was seen at least ten times. This rearrangement joins TRBV7-6 to TRBJ1-5, with a weak D call TRBD1 (6 bases). The germline gives CDR1 SGHVS, CDR2 FNYEAQ. Trimming pared 5 bases from V and 5 bases from J, leaving 19 bases between. This CDR3 spans 16 amino acids. The CDR3 here is CASSPSTGGMDQPQHF. The DNA for the CDR3 is TGTGCCAGCAGCCCCAGCACGGGGGGCATGGATCAGCCCCAGCATTTT.

The chain employs TRBV6-5 and TRBJ2-1; 11 positions agree with TRBD2. Germline V gives CDR1 MNHEY, CDR2 SVGAGI. CDR3 length equals 20 residues. J lost 1 base, V lost 2 bases, and 13 bases had no gene match. In DNA form, the CDR3 reads TGTGCCAGCAGTTACGCGACTAGCGGGACGCCATCCTGGTCCTACAATGAGCAGTTCTTC. Translated, it gives CASSYATSGTPSWSYNEQFF.

J is TRBJ2-5 and V is TRBV29-1, with D unresolved. CDR3 length: 14 amino acids. Germline V gene sequence: CDR1 SQVTM, CDR2 ANQGSEA. V gave up 2 bases and J gave up 2 bases, with 12 bases separating them. CDR3 protein: CSVEKFNRQETQYF. Written as DNA, the CDR3 is TGCAGCGTTGAAAAATTTAACAGACAAGAGACCCAGTACTTC.

This clonotype was counted only a few times. This sequence joins TRBV27 and TRBJ2-3; D unclear. V lost 6 bases and J lost 4, with 14 bases in between. The CDR3 length is 14 residues. Per the germline V gene, CDR1 is MNHEY and CDR2 is SMNVEV (reference sequence). The CDR3 here is CASRRTGRPDTQYF. Written as DNA, the CDR3 is TGTGCCAGCAGGCGGACGGGCAGACCAGATACGCAGTATTTT.

In the case of this clonotype: The junction does not match germline at one end; this may be a read error. V gene TRBV20-1 combines with J gene TRBJ2-1; no reliable D call. CDR1 and CDR2 from the germline V gene are DFQATT and SNEGSKA (reference sequence). This CDR3 spans 11 amino acids. CDR3 in DNA: TGCAGTGCTAGAGATAACGGCCCCTCAAGCTTC. This codes for CSARDNGPSSF.